The 31 T cell receptor beta chains below come from one sample, sequenced in a study of blood T cell repertoires in COVID-19. Assay: immunoSEQ multiplex PCR; the TCRdb copy retains only in-frame clones and omits some. The sample consists of some 110,000 clones, 85% to 90% of them appearing once. The sample taken for sequencing was peripheral blood. The origin of the receptors is a man aged 45-65 years with acute or convalescent COVID-19.

The V gene is TRBV11-2, the J gene TRBJ2-5; no firm D call. This CDR3 has 13 amino acids. The V and J ends lost 3 bases and 5 bases respectively, with 10 bases between them. Germline assignment: CDR1 SGHAT and CDR2 FQNNGV. CDR3 bases: TGTGCCAGCAGCTTTCCTCCCCAGGAGACCCAGTACTTC. Its translation is CASSFPPQETQYF.

The J gene is TRBJ1-2, the V gene TRBV7-8, with 11 bases matching TRBD1. CDR1 is SGHVS, CDR2 FQNEAQ, per germline. Losses at the gene ends were 5 bases for V and 6 bases for J; bases not matched to a gene: 14. CDR3 length equals 17 residues. The CDR3 DNA reads as TGTGCCAGCAGCCGAAATAAAGACGGACAGGGGGCGCATGGCTACACCTTC. Residues: CASSRNKDGQGAHGYTF.

V and J are TRBV11-3 and TRBJ2-1; TRBD2 matches 8 bases. The germline CDR1 and CDR2 sequences are SGHNT and YENEEA. J gave up 10 bases and V 5 bases, and 4 bases lay outside the gene matches. This CDR3 region has 12 residues. The CDR3 DNA sequence: TGTGCCAGCAGCCCCTTAGCGGGGGAGCAGTTCTTC. It encodes CASSPLAGEQFF.

The rearrangement links TRBV5-6 to TRBJ1-1; D perhaps matches TRBD1 (5 bases). V dropped 7 bases and J dropped 0 bases, with 22 bases sitting between them. Germline CDR1 reads SGHDT; CDR2 reads YYEEEE. The CDR3 is 17 residues long. The CDR3 loop is CASGRGRATLMNTEAFF. The CDR3 nucleotides are TGTGCCAGCGGGCGGGGCCGCGCCACTTTAATGAACACTGAAGCTTTCTTT.

The chain joins TRBV30 to TRBJ2-3; TRBD1 agrees at 10 bases. The CDR3 covers 14 residues. V trimming: 3 bases; J trimming: 4 bases; junction bases outside the gene matches: 4. The germline gives CDR1 GTSNPN, CDR2 SVGIG (reference sequence). The CDR3 is CAWRAGTGADTQYF. In DNA form, the CDR3 reads TGTGCCTGGAGGGCGGGGACAGGGGCAGATACGCAGTATTTT.

This chain connects TRBV12-3 or TRBV12-4 to TRBJ2-5; D is possibly TRBD1 (5 bases). V was cut by 8 bases and J by 7 bases, with 17 bases left in between. The CDR3 consists of 13 residues. CDR3 coding DNA: TGTGCCAGCGGTCCTGGGGCCGTGGGGACCCAGTACTTC. Translating gives CASGPGAVGTQYF.

The chain links TRBV5-6 to TRBJ1-3; D gene ambiguous. CDR1 and CDR2 from the germline V gene are SGHDT and YYEEEE. V was shortened by 1 base and J by 4 bases, with 3 bases between the two germline ends. The CDR3 contains 12 residues. In nucleotides, the CDR3 is TGTGCCAGCAGCTTGCCGGGAAACACCATATATTTT. Encoded protein: CASSLPGNTIYF.

The sample holds one count of this clone. The chain has TRBV6-5 and TRBJ1-5, with D perhaps TRBD1 (6 bases). This CDR3 has 15 amino acids. Trimming shortened V by 2 bases and J by 5 bases, and 13 bases separated the two germline ends. The V gene's germline CDR1 is MNHEY and CDR2 SVGAGI. CDR3 sequence reads: CASSYDQTGYQPQHF. The CDR3, as DNA: TGTGCCAGCAGTTACGACCAGACAGGATATCAGCCCCAGCATTTT.

The genes are TRBV5-4 and TRBJ2-5; 9 nucleotides match TRBD2. The CDR3 consists of 16 residues. Losses at the gene ends were 4 bases for V and 1 base for J; bases not matched to a gene: 8. Germline V gene data show CDR1 as SGHNT and CDR2 as YYREEE (reference sequence). The CDR3 nucleotides read TGTGCCAGCAGCCACGGTGAGACTAGCGGCCAAGAGACCCAGTACTTC. Its translation: CASSHGETSGQETQYF. The complete variable domain, with remaining parts taken from reference TRBV5-4 and TRBJ2-5, reads ETGVTQSPTHLIKTRGQQVTLRCSSQSGHNTVSWYQQALGQGPQFIFQYYREEENGRGNFPPRFSGLQFPNYSSELNVNALELDDSALYLCASSHGETSGQETQYFGPGTRLLVL.

This clone was observed once. This chain uses TRBV6-4 with TRBJ2-1, with TRBD2 matching over 7 bases. The CDR3 loop spans 14 amino acids. From germline, CDR1 is MRHNA and CDR2 SNTAGT. V shed 6 bases and J 12 bases; nucleotides not matched to a gene: 14. CDR3 sequence: CASSEGLDGEVQFF. As DNA, the CDR3 is TGTGCCAGCAGCGAAGGACTAGATGGTGAGGTGCAGTTCTTC.

This chain connects TRBV18 to TRBJ2-7; 13 bases align to TRBD2. The germline V gene encodes CDR1 KGHSH and CDR2 LQKENI. With 1 base clipped from V and 3 bases from J, the junction kept 3 bases outside the gene matches. The CDR3 runs to 16 residues. CDR3 residues: CASSPLRTSGGYEQYF. CDR3 DNA: TGTGCCAGCTCACCACTGCGGACTAGCGGGGGCTACGAGCAGTACTTC.

The rearrangement links TRBV14 to TRBJ1-6, with 7 bases lining up with TRBD1. CDR3 size: 13 residues. Germline CDR1 SGHDN, CDR2 FVKESK. The junction had 10 bases not matched to a gene; V was cut back by 10 bases and J by 10 bases. In DNA, the CDR3 is TGTGCCACATCGACAGGGCCAGGGTCACCCCTCCACTTT. Its translation: CATSTGPGSPLHF.

The chain joins TRBV2 to TRBJ2-1; 9 bases line up with TRBD2. From germline, CDR1 is SNHLY and CDR2 FYNNEI. The V gene end was trimmed by 5 bases and the J gene end by 4 bases; junction bases not matched to a gene: 9. The CDR3 length is 16 residues. CDR3 bases: TGTGCCAGCAGTAGGCTGGGGCTAGCGGGATACAATGAGCAGTTCTTC. Its protein is CASSRLGLAGYNEQFF.

This chain uses TRBV5-1 with TRBJ2-1; 10 bases fit TRBD2. CDR3 size: 14 residues. Germline trimming cut 4 bases from V and 9 bases from J; bases unmatched to any gene: 7. CDR1 SGHRS and CDR2 YFSETQ come from the germline V gene. The CDR3 is CASSELAGDREQFF. The CDR3 DNA reads TGCGCCAGCAGCGAGCTAGCGGGAGATCGTGAGCAGTTCTTC.

J is TRBJ2-3 and V is TRBV19; the D is unclear. V was shortened by 2 bases and J by 2 bases, with 5 bases between the two germline ends. In germline, CDR1 is LNHDA, CDR2 SQIVND (reference sequence). The CDR3 contains 13 residues. CDR3: CASSIIATDTQYF. In DNA, the CDR3 is TGTGCCAGTAGTATAATAGCCACAGATACGCAGTATTTT.

The chain links TRBV10-3 to TRBJ2-3; D might be TRBD1 or TRBD2, each matching 5 bases. This CDR3 is built from 13 residues. CDR1 ENHRY and CDR2 SYGVKD come from the germline V gene. With 10 bases removed from V and 0 bases from J, the gap between germline ends came to 11 bases. CDR3 DNA sequence: TGTGCCACCAGGGAGCCTAGCACAGATACGCAGTATTTT. Its protein product is CATREPSTDTQYF.

The genes are TRBV11-3 and TRBJ2-7, with TRBD2 matching over 11 bases. After removal of 6 bases from V and 2 bases from J, the junction contained 12 bases not matched to a gene. CDR3 size: 17 residues. In germline, CDR1 is SGHNT, CDR2 YENEEA. DNA of the CDR3: TGTGCCAGCAGACCAAGAAATAGCGGGAGGGCTGCCTACGAGCAGTACTTC. Translated, it gives CASRPRNSGRAAYEQYF.

The genes are TRBV28 and TRBJ2-7; the D gene is possibly TRBD1 (5 bases). Germline V lookup: CDR1 MDHEN, CDR2 SYDVKM. The CDR3 consists of 12 residues. V lost 8 bases and J lost 1, with 9 bases in between. CDR3 DNA sequence: TGTGCCAGCCGACAGAGTTCCTACGAGCAGTACTTC. It encodes CASRQSSYEQYF.

This rearrangement joins TRBV6-5 to TRBJ1-1; the D is unclear. CDR3 length: 13 amino acids. Germline loops: CDR1 MNHEY, CDR2 SVGAGI. V lost 8 bases, J lost 1 base, and 11 bases lay in between. The CDR3 is CASCLLANTEAFF. The CDR3 DNA sequence: TGTGCCAGCTGCCTACTAGCGAACACTGAAGCTTTCTTT.

This rearrangement joins TRBV7-6 to TRBJ1-5; D perhaps matches TRBD1 (5 bases). The length of the CDR3 is 15 residues. Trimming stripped 4 bases from V and 1 base from J, with 11 bases between. Germline assignment: CDR1 SGHVS and CDR2 FNYEAQ. The CDR3 DNA sequence: TGTGCCAGCAGCTCCGGCGCAGGGAGCAATCAGCCCCAGCATTTT. Translating it yields CASSSGAGSNQPQHF. The full variable domain, its missing parts supplied by reference TRBV7-6 and TRBJ1-5, is GAGVSQSPRYKVTKRGQDVALRCDPISGHVSLYWYRQALGQGPEFLTYFNYEAQQDKSGLPNDRFSAERPEGSISTLTIQRTEQRDSAMYRCASSSGAGSNQPQHFGDGTRLSIL.

This rearrangement joins TRBV30 to TRBJ2-2, with D perhaps TRBD1 (6 bases). The germline V gene encodes CDR1 GTSNPN and CDR2 SVGIG (reference sequence). The CDR3 covers 15 residues. Trimming took 4 bases from V and 5 from J, leaving 17 bases between them. As DNA, the CDR3 is TGTGCCTGGAATAAGTTAACAAGGGGGACCGGGGAGCTGTTTTTT. Its protein is CAWNKLTRGTGELFF.

The chain employs TRBV6-5 and TRBJ2-5; 9 bases line up with TRBD1. Trimming at V came to 4 bases and at J to 4 bases, leaving 7 bases not matched to a gene. The CDR3 length is 15 residues. Germline V gene lookup returns CDR1 MNHEY and CDR2 SVGAGI. CDR3 DNA: TGTGCCAGCAGTTCCGGGACAGGGCAACGAGAGACCCAGTACTTC. Translating gives CASSSGTGQRETQYF.

The CDR3 reads CASSSLTRLATNSYNEQFF. DNA of the CDR3: TGTGCCAGCAGCTCTCTGACTAGACTAGCGACAAACTCCTACAATGAGCAGTTCTTC. This chain joins TRBV13 and TRBJ2-1, with 8 bases aligning to TRBD2. The CDR3 runs to 19 residues. Per germline, CDR1 PRHDT and CDR2 FYEKMQ (reference sequence). Losses at the gene ends were 4 bases for V and 0 bases for J; bases not matched to a gene: 14.

The chain combines TRBV7-3 with TRBJ2-5; 11 bases fit TRBD1. J was trimmed by 6 bases and V by 0 bases; bases with no gene match: 6. This CDR3 contains 16 residues. The germline CDR1 and CDR2 sequences are SGHTA and FQGTGA. The CDR3 is CASSLTGQGGWKTQYF. For the CDR3, the DNA is TGTGCCAGCAGCTTAACGGGACAGGGGGGATGGAAGACCCAGTACTTC.

This clone was picked up one time. The CDR3 DNA follows: TGTGCCAGCAGTGAGACGGGTATTGAAGCTTTCTTT. This gives the protein CASSETGIEAFF. The V call is TRBV14, the J call TRBJ1-1; D not certain. This CDR3 spans 12 amino acids. Germline V gene lookup returns CDR1 SGHDN and CDR2 FVKESK. V shed 6 bases and J shed 7 bases, with 12 bases lying between them.

The chain uses TRBV28 and TRBJ2-7, with TRBD2 matching 8 bases. CDR1 and CDR2 (germline): MDHEN, SYDVKM. V shed 7 bases and J 4 bases; nucleotides not matched to a gene: 12. The CDR3 has 15 residues. The chain's CDR3 is CASTPLTSAIYEQYF. CDR3 nucleotides: TGTGCCAGCACCCCCCTGACTAGCGCTATATACGAGCAGTACTTC.

This rearrangement joins TRBV6-2 or TRBV6-3 to TRBJ1-1; D is perhaps TRBD1 (5 bases). V shed 2 bases and J shed 1 base, with 11 bases lying between them. CDR1 is MNHEY and CDR2 is SVGEGT in the germline V gene. The CDR3 length is 15 residues. The CDR3 loop is CASSYTDKSNTEAFF. The CDR3, as DNA: TGTGCCAGCAGTTACACGGACAAATCGAACACTGAAGCTTTCTTT.

Here the CDR3 DNA reads TGCAGCGTGGGACAGTTTAACTATGGCTACACCTTC. Translating gives CSVGQFNYGYTF. The chain recombines TRBV29-1 with TRBJ1-2, with 7 bases fitting TRBD1. The CDR3 sequence is 12 residues long. Trimming at V came to 6 bases and at J to 1 base, leaving 2 bases not matched to a gene. Germline CDR1 SQVTM, CDR2 ANQGSEA.

This CDR3 is CASSREQGRGYGYTF. CDR3 DNA: TGTGCCAGCAGTCGGGAACAGGGTCGCGGCTATGGCTACACCTTC. The gene calls are TRBV27 and TRBJ1-2, with a possible D match to TRBD1 (6 bases). Trimming cost V 5 bases and J 4 bases, with 17 bases left between them. Germline V lookup: CDR1 MNHEY, CDR2 SMNVEV (reference sequence). This CDR3 has 15 amino acids.

J is TRBJ1-2 and V is TRBV10-3; D unclear. This CDR3 contains 12 residues. The V gene's germline CDR1 is ENHRY and CDR2 SYGVKD. Trimming stripped 4 bases from V and 0 bases from J, with 3 bases between. The CDR3 region has the DNA TGTGCCATCAGTGTCACTAACTATGGCTACACCTTC. Its protein product is CAISVTNYGYTF.

The genes are TRBV7-9 and TRBJ2-6; possible D gene TRBD1, 5 bases. This CDR3 spans 16 amino acids. The germline V gene encodes CDR1 SEHNR and CDR2 FQNEAQ (reference sequence). V was pared by 2 bases and J by 2 bases, with 10 bases between. The CDR3 sequence is CASSLSGWPGANVLTF. DNA of the CDR3: TGTGCCAGCAGCTTATCAGGGTGGCCTGGGGCCAACGTCCTGACTTTC.